A single sample gave rise to the 2 T cell receptor beta chains below, sequenced in a study of CD8+ T cells in alopecia areata. Sequencing relied on a cDNA template that was reverse transcribed from extracted RNA. The repertoire was sequenced with immunoSEQ multiplex PCR; TCRdb's copy has only in-frame clones and lacks some. The sample yields 95,000 to 100,000 clones, around 60% seen once. Treatment of the sample: oral pan-JAK inhibitor, 5-10 mg twice daily. This material consisted of CD8+ T cells sorted from blood, taken at approximately week 56, from a patient treated with tofacitinib. These receptors were obtained from a human donor with alopecia areata.

The chain carries TRBV12-5 and TRBJ1-1; TRBD1 agrees at 8 bases. The germline CDR1 and CDR2 sequences are LGHNT and FRNRAP. The CDR3 sequence is 15 residues long. With V trimmed by 1 base and J by 2 bases, 3 bases remained unmatched. The CDR3 spells CASGLGQGKNTEAFF. As DNA, the CDR3 is TGTGCTAGTGGTTTGGGACAGGGGAAAAACACTGAAGCTTTCTTT.

V usage is TRBV29-1 and J usage is TRBJ2-3; no clear D gene. The CDR3 loop spans 14 amino acids. Trimming shortened V by 3 bases and J by 0 bases, and 10 bases separated the two germline ends. Looked up from germline, CDR1 is SQVTM and CDR2 is ANQGSEA. The CDR3: CSVDWSSSTDTQYF. The CDR3, as DNA: TGCAGCGTTGATTGGTCCTCTAGCACAGATACGCAGTATTTT.